One and the same sample provided the 5 T cell receptor beta chains below, sequenced in a study of T cell responses to AZD1222 COVID-19 vaccine. Clones were read by immunoSEQ multiplex PCR, and TCRdb kept only the in-frame ones, dropping some. The sample lists some 140,000 clones; roughly 90% were seen once. The sample in question was peripheral blood, obtained on day 0 of AZD1222 vaccination. The receptors were sampled from an adult in good health.

The V gene is TRBV28, the J gene TRBJ1-2; the match to TRBD1 covers 7 bases. Germline V gene lookup returns CDR1 MDHEN and CDR2 SYDVKM. With 6 bases clipped from V and 4 bases from J, the junction kept 2 bases outside the gene matches. The CDR3 runs to 12 residues. In DNA, the CDR3 is TGTGCCAGCAGGACAGGGCCCTATGGCTACACCTTC. It translates to CASRTGPYGYTF.

This rearrangement joins TRBV5-4 to TRBJ2-3; no firm D call. The germline V gene encodes CDR1 SGHNT and CDR2 YYREEE (reference sequence). The CDR3 runs to 15 residues. V was shortened by 1 base and J by 3 bases, with 12 bases between the two germline ends. The CDR3 bases are TGTGCCAGCAGCTTGTTCTTTTCGAGTACAGATACGCAGTATTTT. Translated: CASSLFFSSTDTQYF.

This clone showed up just once. The V gene is TRBV28, the J gene TRBJ1-4, with 10 positions matching TRBD1. The CDR3 extends over 16 amino acids. The ends lost 3 bases at V and 7 bases at J; junction bases unmatched: 8. The germline V gene encodes CDR1 MDHEN and CDR2 SYDVKM. The CDR3 is CASSFLTGGDFEKLFF. In DNA form, the CDR3 reads TGTGCCAGCAGTTTTCTGACAGGGGGCGATTTTGAAAAACTGTTTTTT.

This rearrangement joins TRBV28 to TRBJ2-6; D gene unclear. Germline assignment: CDR1 MDHEN and CDR2 SYDVKM. The CDR3 contains 12 residues. Trimming pared 7 bases from V and 3 bases from J, leaving 4 bases between. The CDR3 protein is CASTYGANVLTF. The CDR3 DNA reads as TGTGCCAGCACTTATGGGGCCAACGTCCTGACTTTC. The entire variable domain, with the rest obtained from reference TRBV28 and TRBJ2-6, is as follows: DVKVTQSSRYLVKRTGEKVFLECVQDMDHENMFWYRQDPGLGLRLIYFSYDVKMKEKGDIPEGYSVSREKKERFSLILESASTNQTSMYLCASTYGANVLTFGAGSRLTVL.

The CDR3 region is CASSPGLVDEQFF. The CDR3 coding sequence is TGCGCCAGCAGCCCGGGACTAGTGGATGAGCAGTTCTTC. This chain joins TRBV4-1 and TRBJ2-1, with TRBD2 matching 8 bases. Germline V lookup: CDR1 MGHRA, CDR2 YSYEKL. V lost 4 bases and J lost 8; bases outside the gene matches: 4. The CDR3 is made up of 13 amino acids.